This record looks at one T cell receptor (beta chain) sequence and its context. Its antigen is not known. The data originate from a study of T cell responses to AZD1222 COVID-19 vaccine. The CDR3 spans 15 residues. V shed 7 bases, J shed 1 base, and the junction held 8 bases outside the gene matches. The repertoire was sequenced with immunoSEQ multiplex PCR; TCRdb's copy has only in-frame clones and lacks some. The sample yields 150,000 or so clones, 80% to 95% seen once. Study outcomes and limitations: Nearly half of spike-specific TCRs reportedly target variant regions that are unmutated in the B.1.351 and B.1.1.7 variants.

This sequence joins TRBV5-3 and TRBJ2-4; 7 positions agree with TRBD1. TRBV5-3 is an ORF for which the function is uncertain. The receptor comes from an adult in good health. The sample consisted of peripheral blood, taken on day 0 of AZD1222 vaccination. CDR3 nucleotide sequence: TGTGCCAGACCCAATACAGGGGCGGCCAAAAACATTCAGTACTTC. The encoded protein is CARPNTGAAKNIQYF.